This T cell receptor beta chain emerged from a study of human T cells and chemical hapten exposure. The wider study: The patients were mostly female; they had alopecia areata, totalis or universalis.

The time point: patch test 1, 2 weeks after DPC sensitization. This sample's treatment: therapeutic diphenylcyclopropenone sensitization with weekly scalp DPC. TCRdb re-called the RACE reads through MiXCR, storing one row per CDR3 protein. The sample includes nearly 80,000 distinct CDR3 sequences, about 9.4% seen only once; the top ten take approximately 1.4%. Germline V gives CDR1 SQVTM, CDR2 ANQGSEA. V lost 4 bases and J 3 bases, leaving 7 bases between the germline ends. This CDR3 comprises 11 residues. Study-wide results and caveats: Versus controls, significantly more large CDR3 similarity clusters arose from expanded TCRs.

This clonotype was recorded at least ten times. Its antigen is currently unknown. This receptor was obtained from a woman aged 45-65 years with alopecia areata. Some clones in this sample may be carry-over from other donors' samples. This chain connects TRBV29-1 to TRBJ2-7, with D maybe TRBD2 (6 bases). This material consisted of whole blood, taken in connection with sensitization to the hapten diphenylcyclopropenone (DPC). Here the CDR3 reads CSVVEGYEQYF. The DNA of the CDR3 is TGCAGCGTTGTGGAGGGCTACGAGCAGTACTTC.